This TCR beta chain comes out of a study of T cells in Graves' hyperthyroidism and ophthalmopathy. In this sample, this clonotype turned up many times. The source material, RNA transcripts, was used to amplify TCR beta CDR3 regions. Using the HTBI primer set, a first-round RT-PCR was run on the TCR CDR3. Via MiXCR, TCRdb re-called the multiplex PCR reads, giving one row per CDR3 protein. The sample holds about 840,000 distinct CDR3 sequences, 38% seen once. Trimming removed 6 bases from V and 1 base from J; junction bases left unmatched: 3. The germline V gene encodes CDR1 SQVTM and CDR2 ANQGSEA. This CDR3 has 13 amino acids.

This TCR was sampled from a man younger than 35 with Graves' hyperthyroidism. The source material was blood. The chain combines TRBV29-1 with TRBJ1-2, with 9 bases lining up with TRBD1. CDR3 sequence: CSVDRGGNYGYTF. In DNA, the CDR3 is TGCAGCGTGGACAGGGGTGGTAACTATGGCTACACCTTC.